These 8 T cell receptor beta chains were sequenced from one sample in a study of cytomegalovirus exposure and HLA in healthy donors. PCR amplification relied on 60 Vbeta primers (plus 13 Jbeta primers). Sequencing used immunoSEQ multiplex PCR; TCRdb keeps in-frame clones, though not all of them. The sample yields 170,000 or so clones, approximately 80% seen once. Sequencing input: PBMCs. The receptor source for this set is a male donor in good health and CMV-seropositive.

CDR3 sequence: CASSPTGLNGYTF. Written as DNA, the CDR3 is TGTGCCAGCAGCCCGACAGGGTTGAATGGCTACACCTTC. The V gene is TRBV11-2, the J gene TRBJ1-2, with 7 bases identical to TRBD1. This CDR3 spans 13 amino acids. V gave up 5 bases and J gave up 6 bases; unmatched junction bases: 6. CDR1 SGHAT and CDR2 FQNNGV come from the germline V gene.

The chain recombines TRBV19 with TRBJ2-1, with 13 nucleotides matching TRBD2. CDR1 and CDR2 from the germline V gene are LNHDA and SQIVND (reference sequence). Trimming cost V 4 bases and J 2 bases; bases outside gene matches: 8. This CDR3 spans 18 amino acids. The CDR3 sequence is CASSRRTSGSFTYNEQFF. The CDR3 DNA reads TGTGCCAGTAGTAGACGGACTAGCGGGAGCTTCACCTACAATGAGCAGTTCTTC.

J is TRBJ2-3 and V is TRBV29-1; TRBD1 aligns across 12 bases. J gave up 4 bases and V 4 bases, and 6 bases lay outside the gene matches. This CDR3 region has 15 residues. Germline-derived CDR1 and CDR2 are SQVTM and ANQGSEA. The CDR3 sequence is CSVGGDRGPADTQYF. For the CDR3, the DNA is TGCAGCGTTGGTGGGGACAGGGGGCCCGCAGATACGCAGTATTTT.

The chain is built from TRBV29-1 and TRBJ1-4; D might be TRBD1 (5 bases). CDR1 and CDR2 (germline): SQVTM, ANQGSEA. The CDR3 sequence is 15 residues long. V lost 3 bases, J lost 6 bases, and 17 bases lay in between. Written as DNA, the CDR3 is TGCAGCGTTGAGGTATGGGGCAGGGAAGATGAAAAACTGTTTTTT. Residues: CSVEVWGREDEKLFF. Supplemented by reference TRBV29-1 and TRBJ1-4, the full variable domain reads SAVISQKPSRDICQRGTSLTIQCQVDSQVTMMFWYRQQPGQSLTLIATANQGSEATYESGFVIDKFPISRPNLTFSTLTVSNMSPEDSSIYLCSVEVWGREDEKLFFGSGTQLSVL.

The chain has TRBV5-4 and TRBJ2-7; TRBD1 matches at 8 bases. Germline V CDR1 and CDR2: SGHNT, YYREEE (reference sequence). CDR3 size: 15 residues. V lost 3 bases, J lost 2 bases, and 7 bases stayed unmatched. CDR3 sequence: CASSSRDRPTYEQYF. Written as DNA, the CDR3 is TGTGCCAGCAGCTCCCGGGACAGGCCGACCTACGAGCAGTACTTC.

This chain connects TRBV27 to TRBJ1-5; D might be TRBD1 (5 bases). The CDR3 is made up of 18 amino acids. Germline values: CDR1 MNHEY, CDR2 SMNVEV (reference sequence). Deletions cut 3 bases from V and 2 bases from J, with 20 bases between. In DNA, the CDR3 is TGTGCCAGCAGTTTCATTGGAGGGGCCGCCTTCGGCAATCAGCCCCAGCATTTT. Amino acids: CASSFIGGAAFGNQPQHF.

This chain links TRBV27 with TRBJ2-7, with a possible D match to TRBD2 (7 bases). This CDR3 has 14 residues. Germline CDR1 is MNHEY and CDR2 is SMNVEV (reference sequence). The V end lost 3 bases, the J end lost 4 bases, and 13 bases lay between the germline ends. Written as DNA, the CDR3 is TGTGCCAGCAGTTTGAGGGAGGGGGGGTACGAGCAGTACTTC. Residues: CASSLREGGYEQYF.

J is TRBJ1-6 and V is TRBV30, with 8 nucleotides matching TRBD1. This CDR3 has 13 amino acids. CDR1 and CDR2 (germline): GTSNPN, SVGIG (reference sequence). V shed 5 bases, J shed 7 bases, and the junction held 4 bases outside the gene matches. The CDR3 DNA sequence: TGTGCCTGGGGGGGACAGGTGAATTCACCCCTCCACTTT. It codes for CAWGGQVNSPLHF.